This passage covers 26 T cell receptor beta chains from one sample sequenced in a study of blood T cell repertoires in COVID-19 (dated by TCRdb to between 2020 and 2021). Library preparation used the immunoSEQ multiplex PCR assay. TCRdb took over this immuneACCESS table, retaining in-frame rearrangements with V and J assigned. Such tables are incomplete; in checked studies, under half of the missing clones stem from an unresolved V gene, and the remainder is unexplained. Within this sample are around 100,000 clones, with 75% to 90% of them counted one time only. The ten most abundant clones make up approximately 31% of the sample. Sequencing was performed on peripheral blood. Source of these receptors: a woman over 75 with acute or convalescent COVID-19.

The CDR3 DNA sequence: TGTGCCAGCAGTTCCACAGGGTTAGGTGAGACCCAGTACTTC. It translates to CASSSTGLGETQYF. The chain recombines TRBV27 with TRBJ2-5; TRBD1 is a possible D gene (6 bases). The CDR3 extends over 14 amino acids. V lost 4 bases and J 5 bases, leaving 14 bases between the germline ends. Looked up from germline, CDR1 is MNHEY and CDR2 is SMNVEV (reference sequence).

The V and J genes are TRBV19 and TRBJ1-3; D unresolved. From germline, CDR1 is LNHDA and CDR2 SQIVND (reference sequence). V was shortened by 3 bases and J by 3 bases, with 9 bases between the two germline ends. The CDR3 extends over 14 amino acids. CDR3 nucleotide sequence: TGTGCCAGTAGTATCGCCTCGAGTGGAAACACCATATATTTT. Protein product: CASSIASSGNTIYF.

This chain joins TRBV28 and TRBJ2-7; TRBD2 aligns across 16 bases. CDR1 and CDR2 (germline): MDHEN, SYDVKM. The length of the CDR3 is 17 residues. V lost 4 bases, J lost 7 bases, and 10 bases stayed unmatched. CDR3 coding DNA: TGTGCCAGCAGTTCCCCGGGACTAGCGGGGGGGTATAAAGAGCAGTACTTC. As protein: CASSSPGLAGGYKEQYF.

This chain connects TRBV24-1 to TRBJ1-2; D is perhaps TRBD1 (5 bases). CDR3 size: 12 residues. The ends were cut back, 9 bases at V and 2 bases at J, with 9 bases in the middle. Germline lookup yields CDR1 KGHDR and CDR2 SFDVKD. CDR3 sequence (DNA): TGTGCCACCGGATCAGGGAACTATGGCTACACCTTC. Amino acids: CATGSGNYGYTF.

This sequence joins TRBV6-1 and TRBJ1-5, with 7 bases identical to TRBD1. The length of the CDR3 is 14 residues. CDR1 and CDR2 (germline): MNHNS, SASEGT. Trimming at V came to 5 bases and at J to 6 bases, leaving 7 bases not matched to a gene. The CDR3 sequence: CASSSQGSGQPQHF. DNA for the CDR3: TGTGCCAGCAGTTCACAGGGGTCCGGTCAGCCCCAGCATTTT.

The chain has TRBV4-3 and TRBJ2-7; the match to TRBD1 covers 7 bases. V lost 3 bases, J lost 1 base, and 3 bases stayed unmatched. Germline V lookup: CDR1 LGHNA, CDR2 YSLEER. The CDR3 runs 14 residues. CDR3 in amino acids: CASSQGTDSYEQYF. CDR3 bases: TGCGCCAGCAGCCAGGGGACAGATTCCTACGAGCAGTACTTC.

This chain uses TRBV19 with TRBJ2-1; 7 bases agree with TRBD2. Germline V lookup: CDR1 LNHDA, CDR2 SQIVND (reference sequence). V was pared by 3 bases and J by 0 bases, with 2 bases of the junction left unmatched. This CDR3 contains 15 residues. The CDR3 loop reads CASSISGGSYNEQFF. CDR3 DNA: TGTGCCAGTAGTATTTCGGGGGGCTCCTACAATGAGCAGTTCTTC.

The chain carries TRBV6-1 and TRBJ2-2; unclear D gene. The germline gives CDR1 MNHNS, CDR2 SASEGT. Trimming took 1 base from V and 2 from J, leaving 5 bases between them. The CDR3 extends over 14 amino acids. The DNA for the CDR3 is TGTGCCAGCAGTGAAGACAGAAACACCGGGGAGCTGTTTTTT. It codes for CASSEDRNTGELFF.

This sequence joins TRBV6-5 and TRBJ2-1; TRBD1 might be the D (5 bases). V lost 8 bases and J 0 bases, leaving 14 bases between the germline ends. CDR1 is MNHEY and CDR2 is SVGAGI in the germline V gene. The CDR3 consists of 15 residues. This CDR3 is CASGQGQSSYNEQFF. CDR3 nucleotide sequence: TGTGCCAGCGGTCAGGGTCAGAGCTCCTACAATGAGCAGTTCTTC.

The chain has TRBV11-1 and TRBJ1-1; TRBD1 aligns across 8 bases. V lost 5 bases and J lost 4; bases outside the gene matches: 9. This CDR3 has 15 residues. Germline-derived CDR1 and CDR2 are SGHAT and FQDESV (reference sequence). In DNA, the CDR3 is TGTGCCAGCAGCCTAGACTGGACAGGGACCACTGAAGCTTTCTTT. Its translation: CASSLDWTGTTEAFF.

V is TRBV15 and J is TRBJ2-3; the match to TRBD2 covers 13 bases. CDR3 length: 17 amino acids. Unmatched junction bases numbered 7, after V lost 3 bases and J lost 4 bases. Germline V lookup: CDR1 LNHNV, CDR2 YYDKDF (reference sequence). CDR3: CATSSIPGLAGSDTQYF. CDR3 DNA: TGTGCCACCAGCAGTATCCCGGGACTAGCGGGGTCAGATACGCAGTATTTT. Based on the CDR3 plus reference TRBV15 and TRBJ2-3, the full variable domain is DAMVIQNPRYQVTQFGKPVTLSCSQTLNHNVMYWYQQKSSQAPKLLFHYYDKDFNNEADTPDNFQSRRPNTSFCFLDIRSPGLGDTAMYLCATSSIPGLAGSDTQYFGPGTRLTVL.

The V and J genes are TRBV6-1 and TRBJ2-2, with D possibly TRBD1 on 6 matching bases. CDR1 is MNHNS, CDR2 SASEGT, per germline. This CDR3 is 15 amino acids long. Trimming took 2 bases from V and 0 from J, leaving 7 bases between them. The CDR3, as DNA: TGTGCCAGCAGTGAACAGGGGTCGAACACCGGGGAGCTGTTTTTT. It yields the protein CASSEQGSNTGELFF.

In its sample, this clone was seen once. The V and J genes are TRBV7-8 and TRBJ2-7; tentative D call: TRBD1 (5 bases). The CDR3 spans 13 residues. Trimming removed 1 base from V and 2 bases from J, with 6 bases in between. Per the germline V gene, CDR1 is SGHVS and CDR2 is FQNEAQ. The CDR3 protein is CASSLGRAYEQYF. CDR3 nucleotides: TGTGCCAGCAGCTTAGGCAGGGCCTACGAGCAGTACTTC.

The chain combines TRBV29-1 with TRBJ2-3; 8 bases are a match to TRBD2. The CDR3 is 12 amino acids. Germline loops: CDR1 SQVTM, CDR2 ANQGSEA. V trimming: 7 bases; J trimming: 14 bases; junction bases outside the gene matches: 14. In nucleotides, the CDR3 is TGCAGCGCACAACAAGCGGGGGCCCTCTCGTATTTT. It is translated as CSAQQAGALSYF.

V and J are TRBV19 and TRBJ2-7; the match to TRBD2 covers 10 bases. From germline, CDR1 is LNHDA and CDR2 SQIVND (reference sequence). Trimming cost V 7 bases and J 6 bases; bases outside gene matches: 9. CDR3 length: 14 residues. The CDR3 loop reads CASKDLAGVGEQYF. The CDR3 DNA is TGTGCCAGTAAGGACCTAGCGGGGGTAGGCGAGCAGTACTTC. Looking up the rest from reference TRBV19 and TRBJ2-7 gives the full variable domain: DGGITQSPKYLFRKEGQNVTLSCEQNLNHDAMYWYRQDPGQGLRLIYYSQIVNDFQKGDIAEGYSVSREKKESFPLTVTSAQKNPTAFYLCASKDLAGVGEQYFGPGTRLTVT.

The chain joins TRBV30 to TRBJ1-6; 9 bases align to TRBD1. V gave up 5 bases and J gave up 10 bases; unmatched junction bases: 3. The CDR3 is 12 residues long. Germline V gives CDR1 GTSNPN, CDR2 SVGIG (reference sequence). CDR3 nucleotides: TGTGCCTGGGACAGGGGGAACTCACCCCTCCACTTT. Its protein product is CAWDRGNSPLHF.

The chain links TRBV9 to TRBJ1-2; 8 positions agree with TRBD1. Germline CDR1 SGDLS, CDR2 YYNGEE. Unmatched junction bases numbered 8, after V lost 0 bases and J lost 7 bases. CDR3 length: 15 residues. This CDR3 is CASSVEAGGIGGYTF. As DNA, the CDR3 is TGTGCCAGCAGCGTAGAAGCAGGGGGCATCGGTGGCTACACCTTC.

The V call is TRBV27, the J call TRBJ1-1, with a possible D match to TRBD1 (6 bases). The V and J ends lost 4 bases and 12 bases respectively, with 24 bases between them. CDR1 is MNHEY and CDR2 is SMNVEV in the germline V gene (reference sequence). The CDR3 has 15 amino acids. The CDR3 coding sequence is TGTGCCAGCAGTTCCTACGGGGGGGGGCGCCTCGCCCCTTTCTTT. The encoded protein is CASSSYGGGRLAPFF.

V gene TRBV2 combines with J gene TRBJ1-6; 8 bases agree with TRBD1. V trimming: 6 bases; J trimming: 7 bases; junction bases outside the gene matches: 5. Germline V lookup: CDR1 SNHLY, CDR2 FYNNEI. The CDR3 runs 14 residues. The chain's CDR3 is CASRLDRENSPLHF. The CDR3 bases are TGTGCCAGCAGGTTGGACAGGGAAAATTCACCCCTCCACTTT. The full variable domain, completed using reference TRBV2 and TRBJ1-6, is EPEVTQTPSHQVTQMGQEVILRCVPISNHLYFYWYRQILGQKVEFLVSFYNNEISEKSEIFDDQFSVERPDGSNFTLKIRSTKLEDSAMYFCASRLDRENSPLHFGNGTRLTVT.

V and J are TRBV12-3 or TRBV12-4 and TRBJ1-2; no reliable D call. CDR3 size: 13 residues. With 5 bases removed from V and 4 bases from J, the gap between germline ends came to 11 bases. CDR3 sequence: CASSTTRFYGYTF. CDR3 DNA: TGTGCCAGCAGTACAACAAGATTCTATGGCTACACCTTC.

This chain joins TRBV2 and TRBJ1-6, with 10 bases that match TRBD1. CDR3 size: 17 residues. Looked up from germline, CDR1 is SNHLY and CDR2 is FYNNEI. The V gene end was trimmed by 9 bases and the J gene end by 10 bases; junction bases not matched to a gene: 18. CDR3: CASLRDRGTALASPLHF. The CDR3 region has the DNA TGTGCCAGTCTCCGGGACAGGGGCACAGCCTTGGCCTCACCCCTCCACTTT.

The chain recombines TRBV24-1 with TRBJ2-5, with 9 bases lining up with TRBD1. The V segment lost 4 bases and the J segment 4 bases; nucleotides outside the gene matches: 3. The CDR3 runs to 14 residues. Germline V gives CDR1 KGHDR, CDR2 SFDVKD. CDR3 sequence (DNA): TGTGCCACCAGTGAGCCGACAGGGGGAGAGACCCAGTACTTC. Translating gives CATSEPTGGETQYF.

The chain joins TRBV4-1 to TRBJ2-7; 9 nucleotides agree with TRBD1. The CDR3 is 18 amino acids. Germline V gene sequence: CDR1 MGHRA, CDR2 YSYEKL. Losses at the gene ends were 0 bases for V and 4 bases for J; bases not matched to a gene: 13. CDR3 sequence reads: CASSQEVGGTGYLYEQYF. CDR3 nucleotides: TGCGCCAGCAGCCAAGAGGTAGGAGGGACAGGGTATTTGTACGAGCAGTACTTC.

V is TRBV5-5 and J is TRBJ1-2; 9 bases map to TRBD1. Germline CDR1 SGHKS, CDR2 YYEKEE (reference sequence). This CDR3 comprises 14 residues. Germline trimming cut 3 bases from V and 3 bases from J; bases unmatched to any gene: 3. The CDR3 DNA follows: TGTGCCAGCAGCTGGGACAGGGCGGACTATGGCTACACCTTC. Translated, it gives CASSWDRADYGYTF.

This chain's CDR3 is CATSDLRATGNTDTQYF. DNA for the CDR3: TGTGCCACCAGTGATTTGAGGGCGACAGGGAACACAGATACGCAGTATTTT. The chain combines TRBV24-1 with TRBJ2-3; 7 bases match TRBD1. The CDR3 length is 17 residues. Germline CDR1 and CDR2: KGHDR and SFDVKD. Trimming at V came to 0 bases and at J to 2 bases, leaving 7 bases not matched to a gene.

V is TRBV28 and J is TRBJ2-3; D is ambiguous. The CDR3 loop spans 13 amino acids. The germline CDR1 and CDR2 sequences are MDHEN and SYDVKM. The ends were cut back, 5 bases at V and 2 bases at J, with 8 bases in the middle. The CDR3 here is CASSLLFTDTQYF. In DNA form, the CDR3 reads TGTGCCAGCAGTCTCCTTTTCACAGATACGCAGTATTTT.